This T cell receptor (beta chain) was profiled in a study of blood T cell repertoires in COVID-19. TCRdb's table, derived via immunoSEQ multiplex PCR, lists solely in-frame clones and lacks some. In the table there are 100,000 to 140,000 clones, approximately 81% of which are singletons. Per the germline V gene, CDR1 is LGHDT and CDR2 is YNNKEL (reference sequence). CDR3 length: 15 residues. Regarding this clone: The junction and the germline gene differ at one end; a read error may be behind it.

The gene calls are TRBV3-1 (or the pseudogene TRBV3-2) and TRBJ2-3, with 12 positions matching TRBD2. This sequence was found in a human donor in a cohort sampled during active COVID-19. The material sequenced was peripheral blood. Here the CDR3 reads CASRQGLAGSDTQYF. The CDR3 region has the DNA TGTGCCAGCAGGCAAGGACTAGCGGGATCAGATACGCAGTATTTT.